The 12 T cell receptor beta chains listed next were all sequenced from one sample in a study of T cell responses to AZD1222 COVID-19 vaccine (dated by TCRdb to the early 2020s). Library creation used the immunoSEQ multiplex PCR assay. Not all clones reach the TCRdb copy of this immuneACCESS table, which keeps in-frame sequences only. Checked studies attribute under half of the gap to unresolved V genes and leave the rest unexplained. The sample table holds 130,000 to 150,000 clones, of which roughly 86% were seen once. The ten most abundant clones make up around 5% of the sample. Taken with the paper, the label for time point translates to: about 28 days (+/-7) after the second vaccine dose. Specimen: peripheral blood, collected 28 days after the second AZD1222 dose. The receptors originated from an adult who received the AZD1222 COVID-19 vaccine.

This clone was counted between two and nine times. The chain recombines TRBV15 with TRBJ1-1; 7 bases map to TRBD1. Germline V gene lookup returns CDR1 LNHNV and CDR2 YYDKDF (reference sequence). The CDR3 runs to 13 residues. V shed 4 bases and J 10 bases; nucleotides not matched to a gene: 9. The CDR3, as DNA: TGTGCCACCAGCACCGACAGGGAGCGCGCAGCTTTCTTT. Translated: CATSTDRERAAFF. The whole variable domain, filled in from reference TRBV15 and TRBJ1-1, reads DAMVIQNPRYQVTQFGKPVTLSCSQTLNHNVMYWYQQKSSQAPKLLFHYYDKDFNNEADTPDNFQSRRPNTSFCFLDIRSPGLGDTAMYLCATSTDRERAAFFGQGTRLTVV.

This clone was counted between two and nine times. V is TRBV2 and J is TRBJ2-3; no definite D call. Per germline, CDR1 SNHLY and CDR2 FYNNEI. Trimming removed 10 bases from V and 5 bases from J, with 13 bases in between. The CDR3 runs 12 residues. CDR3 coding DNA: TGTGCCACCGGGCCTACGGGAGATACGCAGTATTTT. Translating it yields CATGPTGDTQYF.

This chain's CDR3 is CAITDLNQPQHF. The DNA for the CDR3 is TGTGCCATCACCGATTTGAATCAGCCCCAGCATTTT. This chain uses TRBV10-3 with TRBJ1-5; D is undetermined. This CDR3 has 12 residues. Looked up from germline, CDR1 is ENHRY and CDR2 is SYGVKD. Trimming took 7 bases from V and 4 from J, leaving 8 bases between them.

The gene calls are TRBV7-9 and TRBJ1-2; D may be TRBD1 (5 bases). This CDR3 is 14 amino acids long. Germline V CDR1 and CDR2: SEHNR, FQNEAQ (reference sequence). Trimming shortened V by 4 bases and J by 8 bases, and 17 bases separated the two germline ends. Here the CDR3 reads CASSSPRDVRGYTF. CDR3 DNA: TGTGCCAGCAGCTCCCCGAGGGACGTGAGAGGCTACACCTTC.

This clone showed up just once. This chain joins TRBV12-3 or TRBV12-4 and TRBJ1-1; D perhaps matches TRBD1 (5 bases). This CDR3 is built from 12 residues. Between the trimmed V and J ends, which lost 6 bases and 7 bases, there was a span of 12 bases. The CDR3 DNA is TGTGCCAGCAGGTCCGGGGGAGGTGAAGCTTTCTTT. It encodes CASRSGGGEAFF.

V usage is TRBV6-5 and J usage is TRBJ2-2; D may be TRBD1 (6 bases). Germline V gene sequence: CDR1 MNHEY, CDR2 SVGAGI. CDR3 length: 14 amino acids. Trimming shortened V by 8 bases and J by 0 bases, and 10 bases separated the two germline ends. The CDR3 here is CASVGTSNTGELFF. The DNA for the CDR3 is TGTGCCAGCGTCGGGACATCGAACACCGGGGAGCTGTTTTTT.

Comment on this clone: Sequence at one end of the junction differs from germline and may be a read error. Different DNA sequences within this sample yield the same CDR3. This chain joins TRBV29-1 and TRBJ2-7; possibly TRBD2 for D (5 bases). In germline, CDR1 is SQVTM, CDR2 ANQGSEA. This CDR3 is 14 amino acids long. The CDR3: CSVAAGPSSYEQYF. The CDR3 coding sequence is TGTAGCGTTGCGGCCGGTCCGAGCTCCTACGAGCAGTACTTC.

Comments on this clone: One end of the junction is discordant with germline, which a read error may explain. The chain employs TRBV27 and TRBJ1-2; D is possibly TRBD1 (6 bases). The CDR3 totals 16 residues. Germline CDR1 and CDR2: MNHEY and SMNVEV (reference sequence). The CDR3 loop is CASSWGYNRDPLRRIF. Here the CDR3 DNA reads TGTGCCAGCAGTTGGGGATACAACAGGGATCCCCTGAGACGGATCTTC.

This clone was detected once. This chain uses TRBV7-9 with TRBJ1-1; the D is unclear. The CDR3 is 13 residues long. V was pared by 2 bases and J by 5 bases, with 9 bases between. Germline V CDR1 and CDR2: SEHNR, FQNEAQ (reference sequence). The CDR3 loop is CASSLNPGTEAFF. CDR3 DNA sequence: TGTGCCAGCAGCTTAAATCCGGGGACTGAAGCTTTCTTT.

The rearrangement uses TRBV19 and TRBJ2-7; D uncertain. This CDR3 is 11 amino acids long. The germline V gene has CDR1 LNHDA and CDR2 SQIVND (reference sequence). Trimming removed 2 bases at V and 2 bases at J, with 1 base between. CDR3 nucleotide sequence: TGTGCCAGTAGTATAACCTACGAGCAGTACTTC. As protein: CASSITYEQYF.

This clone was seen more than once but under ten times. The genes are TRBV9 and TRBJ1-2; D is undetermined. Germline-derived CDR1 and CDR2 are SGDLS and YYNGEE. The germline V and J ends were trimmed by 3 bases and 3 bases, with 15 bases remaining between them. The CDR3 has 15 residues. CDR3 bases: TGTGCCAGCAGCGGAGACGAGGGAGGGTACTATGGCTACACCTTC. It encodes CASSGDEGGYYGYTF.

The chain is built from TRBV30 and TRBJ1-4; tentatively, D is TRBD1 (5 bases). The germline V and J ends were trimmed by 1 base and 10 bases, with 10 bases remaining between them. The CDR3 totals 12 residues. Per the germline V gene, CDR1 is GTSNPN and CDR2 is SVGIG (reference sequence). The CDR3 protein is CAWSAGGGKLFF. The CDR3 nucleotides read TGTGCCTGGAGTGCCGGGGGAGGAAAACTGTTTTTT. The full variable domain, its missing parts supplied by reference TRBV30 and TRBJ1-4, is SQTIHQWPATLVQPVGSPLSLECTVEGTSNPNLYWYRQAAGRGLQLLFYSVGIGQISSEVPQNLSASRPQDRQFILSSKKLLLSDSGFYLCAWSAGGGKLFFGSGTQLSVL.